Described below is a single TCR beta chain sequence and its context. V shed 5 bases, J shed 5 bases, and the junction held 7 bases outside the gene matches. Germline values: CDR1 SGHVS, CDR2 FQNEAQ. CDR3 length: 16 residues. Sequencing was performed with immunoSEQ multiplex PCR; in TCRdb, only in-frame clones are kept and a portion is missing. The table shows approximately 74,000 clones, with roughly 98% occurring only once. The entry originates in a study of technical replicates of blood from a few donors. The chain couples TRBV7-8 to TRBJ2-2; 11 positions agree with TRBD2. Sequencing was done on a sample of T cells isolated from PBMCs. The sequence came from a human donor in good health. The CDR3 DNA reads TGTGCCAGCAGCGACCAGACTAGCGGGATAACCGGGGAGCTGTTTTTT. As protein: CASSDQTSGITGELFF. Complete variable domain (other parts from reference TRBV7-8 and TRBJ2-2): GAGVSQSPRYKVAKRGQDVALRCDPISGHVSLFWYQQALGQGPEFLTYFQNEAQLDKSGLPSDRFFAERPEGSVSTLKIQRTQQEDSAVYLCASSDQTSGITGELFFGEGSRLTVL.